These 23 T cell receptor beta chains were all obtained from the same sample, sequenced in a study of cytotoxic CD8 clonotypes in ibrutinib-treated CLL. Clones were sequenced by immunoSEQ multiplex PCR, and TCRdb holds only the in-frame ones, with some missing. In the table there are about 160,000 clones, 84% of which are singletons. Sample: PBMCs, taken after 24 months of ibrutinib treatment. All receptors come from a human donor with chronic lymphocytic leukemia.

This CDR3 reads CASSYLWGPEAFF. CDR3 DNA: TGTGCCAGCAGTTACCTCTGGGGCCCTGAAGCTTTCTTT. The gene calls are TRBV6-6 and TRBJ1-1; tentative D call: TRBD1 (5 bases). Trimming cost V 2 bases and J 6 bases, with 10 bases left between them. Germline lookup yields CDR1 MNHNY and CDR2 SVGAGI (reference sequence). CDR3 length: 13 residues.

The DNA of the CDR3 is TGTGCCACGCTCGGACGGGGGTTAAATTCACCCCTCCACTTT. Protein: CATLGRGLNSPLHF. The rearrangement uses TRBV6-5 and TRBJ1-6; D may be TRBD1 (5 bases). Germline V lookup: CDR1 MNHEY, CDR2 SVGAGI. Trimming removed 10 bases from V and 7 bases from J, with 17 bases in between. This CDR3 has 14 amino acids.

The chain has TRBV7-7 and TRBJ2-5; D is unresolved. This CDR3 comprises 13 residues. Germline-derived CDR1 and CDR2 are SSHAT and FNYEAQ (reference sequence). The germline V and J ends were trimmed by 4 bases and 5 bases, with 11 bases remaining between them. As DNA, the CDR3 is TGTGCCAGCAGCTCCCCGGGTTCGGAGACCCAGTACTTC. Translated, it gives CASSSPGSETQYF.

The rearrangement joins TRBV5-1 to TRBJ1-3, with D perhaps matching TRBD1 (5 bases). V lost 1 base to trimming and J lost 8 bases, with 13 bases between them. Germline loops: CDR1 SGHRS, CDR2 YFSETQ. This CDR3 comprises 14 residues. In DNA form, the CDR3 reads TGCGCCAGCAGCTTGACGACAGCCCGAGACACCATATATTTT. Protein sequence: CASSLTTARDTIYF.

This sequence joins TRBV7-9 and TRBJ2-3, with a weak D call TRBD1 (5 bases). Between the trimmed V and J ends, which lost 1 base and 2 bases, there was a span of 10 bases. CDR3 length: 15 amino acids. Germline V lookup: CDR1 SEHNR, CDR2 FQNEAQ (reference sequence). The CDR3, as DNA: TGTGCCAGCAGCTTAGGCATGGGGCACACAGATACGCAGTATTTT. Its translation is CASSLGMGHTDTQYF.

CDR3 loop: CASSQLPGQGNSPLHF. The CDR3 region has the DNA TGTGCCAGCAGCCAACTTCCTGGTCAGGGTAATTCACCCCTCCACTTT. The V gene is TRBV7-7, the J gene TRBJ1-6, with D possibly matching TRBD1 (5 bases). From germline, CDR1 is SSHAT and CDR2 FNYEAQ (reference sequence). CDR3 size: 16 residues. Trimming took off 5 bases at V and 6 bases at J, with 17 bases between the two ends.

This chain joins TRBV28 and TRBJ2-5; D is possibly TRBD1 (6 bases). The germline gives CDR1 MDHEN, CDR2 SYDVKM. The CDR3 spans 12 residues. The V end lost 5 bases, the J end lost 13 bases, and 17 bases lay between the germline ends. The CDR3 DNA follows: TGTGCCAGCAGTCCGCCCCGGACAGTTCCGTACTTC. It codes for CASSPPRTVPYF.

The J gene is TRBJ1-4, the V gene TRBV27, with D unresolved. In germline, CDR1 is MNHEY, CDR2 SMNVEV (reference sequence). The length of the CDR3 is 13 residues. Trimming removed 4 bases from V and 4 bases from J, with 7 bases in between. CDR3 protein: CASSSQDNEKLFF. The CDR3 coding sequence is TGTGCCAGCAGTTCACAAGATAATGAAAAACTGTTTTTT. The complete variable domain, with remaining parts taken from reference TRBV27 and TRBJ1-4, reads EAQVTQNPRYLITVTGKKLTVTCSQNMNHEYMSWYRQDPGLGLRQIYYSMNVEVTDKGDVPEGYKVSRKEKRNFPLILESPSPNQTSLYFCASSSQDNEKLFFGSGTQLSVL.

This chain connects TRBV18 to TRBJ1-4; possibly TRBD1 for D (6 bases). This CDR3 spans 15 amino acids. In germline, CDR1 is KGHSH, CDR2 LQKENI. V dropped 2 bases and J dropped 5 bases, with 12 bases sitting between them. The CDR3 spells CASSPTGMANEKLFF. CDR3 nucleotide sequence: TGTGCCAGCTCACCAACAGGGATGGCGAATGAAAAACTGTTTTTT.

The rearrangement joins TRBV6-1 to TRBJ1-2, with D possibly matching TRBD1 (5 bases). V lost 3 bases and J lost 8, with 10 bases in between. There are 12 residues in the CDR3. Per germline, CDR1 MNHNS and CDR2 SASEGT. The CDR3 DNA sequence: TGTGCCAGCAGTGACAGGGTATGGGGCTACACCTTC. Its translation: CASSDRVWGYTF.

The CDR3, as DNA: TGTGCCTGGAGTGTGAAGGGACAGGGTCAGTACGAGCAGTACTTC. Its translation is CAWSVKGQGQYEQYF. J is TRBJ2-7 and V is TRBV30; 9 bases line up with TRBD1. Trimming at V came to 0 bases and at J to 4 bases, leaving 7 bases not matched to a gene. Germline CDR1 and CDR2: GTSNPN and SVGIG (reference sequence). The CDR3 spans 15 residues.

V gene TRBV11-2 combines with J gene TRBJ1-3; no firm D call. V shed 3 bases and J shed 5 bases, with 11 bases lying between them. This CDR3 has 14 residues. Germline V CDR1 and CDR2: SGHAT, FQNNGV. The CDR3 nucleotides read TGTGCCAGCAGCTTGGCGGGCAGCAGAAACACCATATATTTT. This codes for CASSLAGSRNTIYF.

The J gene is TRBJ1-4, the V gene TRBV5-4; 7 bases align to TRBD1. The CDR3 spans 14 residues. After removal of 9 bases from V and 4 bases from J, the junction contained 9 bases not matched to a gene. Germline V gene lookup returns CDR1 SGHNT and CDR2 YYREEE (reference sequence). The CDR3: CATGGTVGNEKLFF. The CDR3 DNA sequence: TGTGCCACCGGGGGGACAGTCGGTAATGAAAAACTGTTTTTT.

The V call is TRBV7-3, the J call TRBJ1-1; a weak D match, TRBD1 (6 bases). CDR1 SGHTA and CDR2 FQGTGA come from the germline V gene. This CDR3 region has 13 residues. V lost 7 bases, J lost 7 bases, and 16 bases lay in between. The CDR3 spells CASKQGPNNEAFF. CDR3 sequence (DNA): TGTGCCAGCAAACAGGGTCCCAATAATGAAGCTTTCTTT. Filled out from reference TRBV7-3 and TRBJ1-1, the complete variable domain reads GAGVSQTPSNKVTEKGKYVELRCDPISGHTALYWYRQSLGQGPEFLIYFQGTGAADDSGLPNDRFFAVRPEGSVSTLKIQRTERGDSAVYLCASKQGPNNEAFFGQGTRLTVV.

The rearrangement joins TRBV27 to TRBJ2-4, with 7 bases fitting TRBD1. The ends lost 4 bases at V and 5 bases at J; junction bases unmatched: 8. There are 15 residues in the CDR3. The germline gives CDR1 MNHEY, CDR2 SMNVEV (reference sequence). The CDR3 region has the DNA TGTGCCAGCAGTTCGGACTCTGGGACAGAAAACATTCAGTACTTC. Translating it yields CASSSDSGTENIQYF.

This chain links TRBV10-3 with TRBJ2-2; 7 positions match TRBD2. This CDR3 contains 13 residues. V dropped 10 bases and J dropped 5; count of bases not matched to a gene: 7. The V gene's germline CDR1 is ENHRY and CDR2 SYGVKD. The CDR3 DNA reads TGTGCCACCCGGGAGCGGGGTACCGGGGAGCTGTTTTTT. It specifies CATRERGTGELFF.

The genes are TRBV2 and TRBJ1-5, with 7 bases that match TRBD1. CDR3 length equals 14 residues. CDR1 and CDR2 (germline): SNHLY, FYNNEI. With 5 bases clipped from V and 7 bases from J, the junction kept 8 bases outside the gene matches. Written as DNA, the CDR3 is TGTGCCAGCAGTCACGGACAGGCGGGGCAGCCCCAGCATTTT. Translation gives CASSHGQAGQPQHF.

The chain links TRBV27 to TRBJ2-7; D gene unclear. V was cut by 5 bases and J by 0 bases, with 11 bases left in between. The CDR3 has 14 amino acids. CDR1 is MNHEY and CDR2 is SMNVEV in the germline V gene (reference sequence). The CDR3 DNA is TGTGCCAGCAGTACATGGACGGGCTCCTACGAGCAGTACTTC. It specifies CASSTWTGSYEQYF.

This clone was found a few times. The rearrangement links TRBV2 to TRBJ1-3; D is unclear. The CDR3 covers 14 residues. Trimming removed 8 bases at V and 4 bases at J, with 15 bases between. CDR1 is SNHLY and CDR2 is FYNNEI in the germline V gene. The CDR3 DNA reads TGTGCCAGCTCGGACGGGATGCTCGGAAACACCATATATTTT. The encoded protein is CASSDGMLGNTIYF.

This clone was seen just once. The chain uses TRBV5-1 and TRBJ2-5, with D hard to call. The CDR3 covers 11 residues. V lost 1 base and J lost 5, with 3 bases in between. Germline assignment: CDR1 SGHRS and CDR2 YFSETQ. CDR3 amino acids: CASSLIETQYF. CDR3 in DNA: TGCGCCAGCAGCTTGATTGAGACCCAGTACTTC.

The chain recombines TRBV18 with TRBJ2-6; D tentatively reads TRBD1 or TRBD2 (5 bases each). Trimming took 2 bases from V and 4 from J, leaving 9 bases between them. In germline, CDR1 is KGHSH, CDR2 LQKENI. This CDR3 region has 15 residues. The CDR3 region is CASSPGGSGANVLTF. The CDR3 region has the DNA TGTGCCAGCTCACCAGGGGGATCAGGGGCCAACGTCCTGACTTTC.

This clone was recorded at least ten times. The genes are TRBV21-1 and TRBJ1-5; the table names TRBD1, a call not compared with the DNA. TRBV21-1 is a listed pseudogene. The CDR3 totals 13 residues. CDR3 in DNA: TGTGCCAGCAGCAAAAACCGGGACAGGGCCCAGCATTTT. This sequence encodes CASSKNRDRAQHF.

The chain combines TRBV7-9 with TRBJ2-7, with D unclear. In germline, CDR1 is SEHNR, CDR2 FQNEAQ (reference sequence). V was cut by 5 bases and J by 6 bases, with 8 bases left in between. The CDR3 totals 11 residues. CDR3 in DNA: TGTGCCAGCAGCCAGCAGACCGAGCAGTACTTC. Protein sequence: CASSQQTEQYF.